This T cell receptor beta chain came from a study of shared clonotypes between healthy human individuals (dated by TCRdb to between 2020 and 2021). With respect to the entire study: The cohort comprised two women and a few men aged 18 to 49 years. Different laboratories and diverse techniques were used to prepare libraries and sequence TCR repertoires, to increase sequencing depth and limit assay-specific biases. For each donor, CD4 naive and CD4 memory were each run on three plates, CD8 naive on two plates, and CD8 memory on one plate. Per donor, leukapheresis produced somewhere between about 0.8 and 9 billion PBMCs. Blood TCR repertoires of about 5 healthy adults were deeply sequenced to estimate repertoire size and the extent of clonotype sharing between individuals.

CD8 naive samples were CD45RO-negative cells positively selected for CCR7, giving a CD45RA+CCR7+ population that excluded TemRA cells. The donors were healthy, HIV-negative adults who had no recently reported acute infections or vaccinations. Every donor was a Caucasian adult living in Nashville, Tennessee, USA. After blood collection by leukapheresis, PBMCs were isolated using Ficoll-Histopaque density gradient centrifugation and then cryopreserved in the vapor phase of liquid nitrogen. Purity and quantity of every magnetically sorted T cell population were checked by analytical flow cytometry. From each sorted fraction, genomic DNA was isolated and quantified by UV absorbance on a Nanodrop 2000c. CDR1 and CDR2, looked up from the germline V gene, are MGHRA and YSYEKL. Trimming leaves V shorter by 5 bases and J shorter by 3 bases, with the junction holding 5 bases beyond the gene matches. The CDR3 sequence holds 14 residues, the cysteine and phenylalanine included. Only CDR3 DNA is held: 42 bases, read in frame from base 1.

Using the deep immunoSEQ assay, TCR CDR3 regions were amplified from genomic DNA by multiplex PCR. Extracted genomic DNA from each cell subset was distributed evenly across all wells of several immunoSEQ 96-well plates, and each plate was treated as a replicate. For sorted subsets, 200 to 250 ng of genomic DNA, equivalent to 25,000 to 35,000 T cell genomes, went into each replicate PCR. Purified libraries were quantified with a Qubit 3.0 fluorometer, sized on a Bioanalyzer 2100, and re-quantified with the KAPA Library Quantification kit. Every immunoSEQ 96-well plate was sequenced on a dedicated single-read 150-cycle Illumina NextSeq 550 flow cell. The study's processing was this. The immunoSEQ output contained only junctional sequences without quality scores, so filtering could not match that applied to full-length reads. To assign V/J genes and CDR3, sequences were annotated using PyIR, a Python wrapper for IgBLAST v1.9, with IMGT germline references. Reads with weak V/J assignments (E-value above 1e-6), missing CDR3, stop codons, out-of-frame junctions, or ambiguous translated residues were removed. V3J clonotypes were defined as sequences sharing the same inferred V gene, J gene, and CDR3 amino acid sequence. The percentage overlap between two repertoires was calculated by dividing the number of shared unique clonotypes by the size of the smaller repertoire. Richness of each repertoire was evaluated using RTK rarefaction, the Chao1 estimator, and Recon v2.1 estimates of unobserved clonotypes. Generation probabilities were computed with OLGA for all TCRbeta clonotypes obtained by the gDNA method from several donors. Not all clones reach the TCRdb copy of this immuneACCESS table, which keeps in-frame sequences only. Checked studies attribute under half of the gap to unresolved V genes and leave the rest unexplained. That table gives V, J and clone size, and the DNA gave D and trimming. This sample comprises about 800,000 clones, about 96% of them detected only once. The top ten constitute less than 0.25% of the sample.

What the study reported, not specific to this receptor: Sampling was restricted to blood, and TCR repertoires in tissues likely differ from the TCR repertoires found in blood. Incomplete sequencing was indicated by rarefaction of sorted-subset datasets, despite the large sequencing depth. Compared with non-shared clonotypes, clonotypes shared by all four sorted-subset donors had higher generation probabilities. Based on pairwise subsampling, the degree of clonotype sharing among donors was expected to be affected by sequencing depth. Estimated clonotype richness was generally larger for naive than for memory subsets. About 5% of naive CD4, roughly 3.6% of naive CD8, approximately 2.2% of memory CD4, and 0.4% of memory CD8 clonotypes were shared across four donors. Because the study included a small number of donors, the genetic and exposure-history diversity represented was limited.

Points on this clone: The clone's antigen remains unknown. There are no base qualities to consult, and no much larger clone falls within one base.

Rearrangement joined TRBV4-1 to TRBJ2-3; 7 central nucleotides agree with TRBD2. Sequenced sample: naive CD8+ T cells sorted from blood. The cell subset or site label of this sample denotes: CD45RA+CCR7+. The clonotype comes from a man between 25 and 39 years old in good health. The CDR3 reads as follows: CASSNRGGTDTQYF. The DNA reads TGCGCCAGCAGCAACCGGGGAGGGACAGATACGCAGTATTTT.